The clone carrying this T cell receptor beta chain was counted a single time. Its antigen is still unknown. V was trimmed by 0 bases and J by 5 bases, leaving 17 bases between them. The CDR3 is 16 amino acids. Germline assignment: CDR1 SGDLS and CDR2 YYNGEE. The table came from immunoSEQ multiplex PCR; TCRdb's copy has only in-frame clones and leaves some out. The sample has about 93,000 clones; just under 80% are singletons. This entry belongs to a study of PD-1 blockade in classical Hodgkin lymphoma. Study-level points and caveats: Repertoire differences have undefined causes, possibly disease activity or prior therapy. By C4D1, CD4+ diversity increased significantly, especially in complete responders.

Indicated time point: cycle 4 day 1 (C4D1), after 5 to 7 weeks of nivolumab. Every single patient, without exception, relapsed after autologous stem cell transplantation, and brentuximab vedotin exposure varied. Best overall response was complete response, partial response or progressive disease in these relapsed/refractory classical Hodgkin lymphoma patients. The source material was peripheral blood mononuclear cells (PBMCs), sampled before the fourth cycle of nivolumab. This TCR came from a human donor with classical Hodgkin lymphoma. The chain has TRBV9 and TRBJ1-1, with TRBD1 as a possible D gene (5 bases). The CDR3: CASSVGSLGVGTEAFF. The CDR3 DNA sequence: TGTGCCAGCAGCGTAGGGAGTTTGGGGGTGGGGACTGAAGCTTTCTTT.